The next 24 T cell receptor beta chains were all read from a single sample in a study of cytomegalovirus exposure and HLA in healthy donors. 13 Jbeta primers and 60 Vbeta primers were used for the PCR. TCRdb keeps only in-frame clones here, not all; method: immunoSEQ multiplex PCR. Counted here are about 170,000 clones, less than 90% occurring once; the ten biggest clones make up around 4.1%. The sequenced sample was PBMCs. The receptors stem from a woman in her fifties or sixties in good health and CMV-seropositive.

The chain uses TRBV7-3 and TRBJ1-2; 8 bases align to TRBD1. The ends lost 4 bases at V and 8 bases at J; junction bases unmatched: 9. This CDR3 is built from 14 residues. Per the germline V gene, CDR1 is SGHTA and CDR2 is FQGTGA. CDR3 sequence reads: CASSSWTGSAGYTF. CDR3 nucleotide sequence: TGTGCCAGCAGCTCCTGGACAGGGTCAGCGGGCTACACCTTC. Drawing the rest from reference TRBV7-3 and TRBJ1-2, the complete variable domain is GAGVSQTPSNKVTEKGKYVELRCDPISGHTALYWYRQSLGQGPEFLIYFQGTGAADDSGLPNDRFFAVRPEGSVSTLKIQRTERGDSAVYLCASSSWTGSAGYTFGSGTRLTVV.

A word on this clone: This specimen includes other DNA sequences encoding the same CDR3. The chain links TRBV5-1 to TRBJ2-3, with 12 bases fitting TRBD2. V lost 0 bases and J lost 4; bases outside the gene matches: 6. The CDR3 loop spans 17 amino acids. Germline CDR1 and CDR2: SGHRS and YFSETQ. The CDR3 loop is CASSLAGLAGGPDTQYF. CDR3 bases: TGCGCCAGCAGCTTGGCCGGGCTAGCGGGAGGGCCAGATACGCAGTATTTT. The full variable domain, with the rest looked up from reference TRBV5-1 and TRBJ2-3, is KAGVTQTPRYLIKTRGQQVTLSCSPISGHRSVSWYQQTPGQGLQFLFEYFSETQRNKGNFPGRFSGRQFSNSRSEMNVSTLELGDSALYLCASSLAGLAGGPDTQYFGPGTRLTVL.

The chain carries TRBV5-1 and TRBJ1-1; TRBD1 matches at 11 bases. There are 14 residues in the CDR3. CDR1 SGHRS and CDR2 YFSETQ come from the germline V gene. Germline trimming cut 2 bases from V and 9 bases from J; bases unmatched to any gene: 6. Written as DNA, the CDR3 is TGCGCCAGCAGCTTCGATGGGGACAGGGGGAAAGCTTTCTTT. This encodes CASSFDGDRGKAFF. Supplemented by reference TRBV5-1 and TRBJ1-1, the full variable domain reads KAGVTQTPRYLIKTRGQQVTLSCSPISGHRSVSWYQQTPGQGLQFLFEYFSETQRNKGNFPGRFSGRQFSNSRSEMNVSTLELGDSALYLCASSFDGDRGKAFFGQGTRLTVV.

The V and J genes are TRBV4-1 and TRBJ2-2; D might be TRBD1 (6 bases). The germline V gene has CDR1 MGHRA and CDR2 YSYEKL. This CDR3 comprises 17 residues. V dropped 0 bases and J dropped 5 bases, with 16 bases sitting between them. The CDR3 nucleotides read TGCGCCAGCAGCCAAGAACGTGGGGGCGCGTTAACCGGGGAGCTGTTTTTT. It specifies CASSQERGGALTGELFF.

This clone was found a few times. This rearrangement joins TRBV29-1 to TRBJ2-7, with TRBD1 identical over 10 bases. V gave up 4 bases and J gave up 0 bases; unmatched junction bases: 3. CDR3 length: 14 residues. Per the germline V gene, CDR1 is SQVTM and CDR2 is ANQGSEA. CDR3: CSVAGQGTSYEQYF. The CDR3 DNA is TGCAGCGTTGCGGGACAGGGGACCTCCTACGAGCAGTACTTC.

This clone occurred a few times. CDR3 in amino acids: CASSESVSYEQYF. For the CDR3, the DNA is TGTGCCAGCAGTGAAAGCGTCTCCTACGAGCAGTACTTC. The chain joins TRBV6-1 to TRBJ2-7; no clear D. Germline V CDR1 and CDR2: MNHNS, SASEGT. The CDR3 is 13 amino acids. V shed 2 bases and J shed 0 bases, with 5 bases lying between them.

The J gene is TRBJ2-7, the V gene TRBV2; 11 bases are a match to TRBD2. CDR1 is SNHLY and CDR2 is FYNNEI in the germline V gene. The J segment lost 2 bases and the V segment lost 6 bases, leaving 9 bases of the junction unmatched. The CDR3 consists of 16 residues. CDR3 in amino acids: CASRVAGGLGAYEQYF. The CDR3 DNA reads TGTGCCAGCAGGGTAGCGGGAGGGTTAGGGGCCTACGAGCAGTACTTC.

The chain couples TRBV29-1 to TRBJ1-3, with TRBD1 matching 9 bases. Per germline, CDR1 SQVTM and CDR2 ANQGSEA. Trimming cost V 7 bases and J 4 bases; bases outside gene matches: 8. This CDR3 has 14 amino acids. The CDR3 DNA reads TGCAGCGCAGAGGGACAGGGAGTAGGAAACACCATATATTTT. Translating it yields CSAEGQGVGNTIYF. The full variable domain, its missing parts supplied by reference TRBV29-1 and TRBJ1-3, is SAVISQKPSRDICQRGTSLTIQCQVDSQVTMMFWYRQQPGQSLTLIATANQGSEATYESGFVIDKFPISRPNLTFSTLTVSNMSPEDSSIYLCSAEGQGVGNTIYFGEGSWLTVV.

The chain joins TRBV6-1 to TRBJ1-1; D call uncertain. Deletions cut 6 bases from V and 1 base from J, with 9 bases between. CDR1 is MNHNS, CDR2 SASEGT, per germline. The CDR3 extends over 13 amino acids. CDR3 residues: CASRAGKNTEAFF. CDR3 nucleotides: TGTGCCAGCAGGGCGGGGAAGAACACTGAAGCTTTCTTT.

This rearrangement joins TRBV29-1 to TRBJ2-5; tentatively, D is TRBD1 (5 bases). The CDR3 extends over 14 amino acids. The V and J ends lost 2 bases and 3 bases respectively, with 13 bases between them. Germline CDR1 is SQVTM and CDR2 is ANQGSEA. The CDR3 loop is CSVEPQGTKETQYF. The CDR3 DNA is TGCAGCGTTGAACCTCAGGGAACCAAAGAGACCCAGTACTTC.

This chain connects TRBV15 to TRBJ1-1; weak D call: TRBD1 (5 bases). Germline V gene lookup returns CDR1 LNHNV and CDR2 YYDKDF (reference sequence). V was cut by 0 bases and J by 1 base, with 15 bases left in between. The CDR3 has 17 residues. The CDR3 is CATSRDLPRQGNTEAFF. Written as DNA, the CDR3 is TGTGCCACCAGCAGAGATCTCCCTAGGCAGGGGAACACTGAAGCTTTCTTT.

This sequence joins TRBV21-1 and TRBJ2-1; the D call of TRBD1 is as the table states it, not checked on the DNA. TRBV21-1 is termed a pseudogene. The CDR3 extends over 18 amino acids. CDR3 sequence (DNA): TGTGCCAGCAGCAAAGCTTTGAGTTTTCAGGGGGCGACGAATGAGCAGTTCTTC. Its protein is CASSKALSFQGATNEQFF.

The rearrangement links TRBV4-1 to TRBJ2-7, with D possibly TRBD2 on 6 matching bases. Trimming took off 4 bases at V and 0 bases at J, with 10 bases between the two ends. The length of the CDR3 is 14 residues. CDR1 and CDR2 (germline): MGHRA, YSYEKL. The CDR3 region is CASSRVGSSYEQYF. The CDR3 DNA is TGCGCCAGCAGCCGGGTCGGGAGCTCCTACGAGCAGTACTTC.

The chain has TRBV5-4 and TRBJ2-2; no clear D. The CDR3 loop spans 14 amino acids. The germline V gene has CDR1 SGHNT and CDR2 YYREEE (reference sequence). V gave up 8 bases and J gave up 1 base, with 12 bases separating them. CDR3 bases: TGTGCCAGTTCCGAGAATAAGAACACCGGGGAGCTGTTTTTT. Its protein product is CASSENKNTGELFF.

CDR3 sequence reads: CASSSFSGRLSNEQFF. CDR3 DNA sequence: TGTGCCAGCAGCTCCTTTAGCGGGAGACTTAGCAATGAGCAGTTCTTC. The chain uses TRBV5-4 and TRBJ2-1; 9 bases agree with TRBD2. The junction had 10 bases not matched to a gene; V was cut back by 3 bases and J by 6 bases. The CDR3 spans 16 residues. Germline CDR1 is SGHNT and CDR2 is YYREEE (reference sequence).

The rearrangement links TRBV5-1 to TRBJ2-5, with 7 nucleotides matching TRBD2. CDR1 and CDR2 (germline): SGHRS, YFSETQ. The V gene end was trimmed by 2 bases and the J gene end by 2 bases; junction bases not matched to a gene: 6. The CDR3 is made up of 15 amino acids. CDR3 protein: CASSLRSSGQETQYF. CDR3 DNA: TGCGCCAGCAGCTTACGGTCTAGCGGTCAAGAGACCCAGTACTTC.

The gene calls are TRBV9 and TRBJ2-5; no clear D. Trimming took off 0 bases at V and 7 bases at J, with 7 bases between the two ends. Per the germline V gene, CDR1 is SGDLS and CDR2 is YYNGEE. This CDR3 comprises 12 residues. The CDR3 protein is CASSVGPGTQYF. CDR3 coding DNA: TGTGCCAGCAGCGTAGGGCCGGGGACCCAGTACTTC.

J is TRBJ2-2 and V is TRBV4-2; D may be TRBD1 (5 bases). Germline loops: CDR1 LGHNA, CDR2 YNFKEQ. CDR3 length: 16 amino acids. Trimming took 0 bases from V and 4 from J, leaving 12 bases between them. The CDR3 loop is CASSQEGWGRTGELFF. The CDR3 DNA is TGTGCCAGCAGCCAAGAGGGGTGGGGCCGCACCGGGGAGCTGTTTTTT.

V gene TRBV29-1 combines with J gene TRBJ2-1; 11 bases are a match to TRBD1. CDR1 SQVTM and CDR2 ANQGSEA come from the germline V gene. V trimming: 0 bases; J trimming: 7 bases; junction bases outside the gene matches: 8. The CDR3 has 16 residues. The chain's CDR3 is CSVEDLRTGGLNEQFF. In nucleotides, the CDR3 is TGCAGCGTTGAAGATCTGAGGACAGGGGGCCTAAATGAGCAGTTCTTC.

The chain has TRBV9 and TRBJ1-3; no clear D. This CDR3 has 13 residues. V was trimmed by 4 bases and J by 7 bases, leaving 12 bases between them. Germline lookup yields CDR1 SGDLS and CDR2 YYNGEE. The CDR3 DNA sequence: TGTGCCAGCAGCAAAGGGAGTCGCAACACCATATATTTT. Amino acids: CASSKGSRNTIYF.

The chain recombines TRBV11-2 with TRBJ2-7, with D perhaps matching TRBD2 (6 bases). Trimming took 0 bases from V and 0 from J, leaving 9 bases between them. The CDR3 has 15 residues. Germline values: CDR1 SGHAT, CDR2 FQNNGV. As DNA, the CDR3 is TGTGCCAGCAGCTTAGATGCGGGGTTCTCCTACGAGCAGTACTTC. It specifies CASSLDAGFSYEQYF.

This chain links TRBV9 with TRBJ2-5; D may be TRBD2 (6 bases). Trimming took 3 bases from V and 1 from J, leaving 19 bases between them. Germline CDR1 and CDR2: SGDLS and YYNGEE. This CDR3 has 17 residues. The CDR3: CASSARPGSLGQETQYF. CDR3 sequence (DNA): TGTGCCAGCAGCGCCCGCCCCGGGAGTTTAGGCCAAGAGACCCAGTACTTC.

V is TRBV4-2 and J is TRBJ2-2, with D maybe TRBD2 (5 bases). V was cut by 0 bases and J by 6 bases, with 14 bases left in between. The CDR3 totals 16 residues. Germline V gene sequence: CDR1 LGHNA, CDR2 YNFKEQ. DNA of the CDR3: TGTGCCAGCAGCCAAGATCGGGCCTTCGGGGCCGGGGAGCTGTTTTTT. It translates to CASSQDRAFGAGELFF.

As for this clone: This sample also contains other DNA sequences that code for the same CDR3. The chain links TRBV5-1 to TRBJ2-3, with D perhaps matching TRBD1 (6 bases). V lost 0 bases and J lost 4, with 6 bases in between. The CDR3 length is 13 residues. Germline CDR1 reads SGHRS; CDR2 reads YFSETQ. The CDR3 spells CASSLAGADTQYF. The CDR3 nucleotides read TGCGCCAGCAGCTTGGCAGGGGCAGATACGCAGTATTTT.